This TCR beta chain originates from a study of cytomegalovirus exposure and HLA in healthy donors. PCR used 60 Vbeta primers and 13 Jbeta primers. Libraries were prepared by immunoSEQ multiplex PCR; TCRdb keeps only in-frame clonotypes and omits some of them. The repertoire includes around 150,000 clones, just under 80% of them detected once, and about a tenth sits in the top ten. Only one count was recorded for this clone. Its cognate antigen is unknown. General observations from the study: Later work found most CMV-associated TCR beta chains apparently HLA-restricted.

The sequencing input was PBMCs. This sequence was found in a man in his late teens or twenties in good health and CMV-seropositive.

The CDR3 DNA reads as TGTGCCAGCAGCCACGGCGGGAGGGCCGGAAAGTTCTTC. The encoded protein is CASSHGGRAGKFF. The V call is TRBV14, the J call TRBJ2-1, with TRBD2 matching over 9 bases. CDR1 and CDR2 from the germline V gene are SGHDN and FVKESK. Trimming removed 3 bases from V and 14 bases from J; junction bases left unmatched: 8. The CDR3 runs 13 residues.